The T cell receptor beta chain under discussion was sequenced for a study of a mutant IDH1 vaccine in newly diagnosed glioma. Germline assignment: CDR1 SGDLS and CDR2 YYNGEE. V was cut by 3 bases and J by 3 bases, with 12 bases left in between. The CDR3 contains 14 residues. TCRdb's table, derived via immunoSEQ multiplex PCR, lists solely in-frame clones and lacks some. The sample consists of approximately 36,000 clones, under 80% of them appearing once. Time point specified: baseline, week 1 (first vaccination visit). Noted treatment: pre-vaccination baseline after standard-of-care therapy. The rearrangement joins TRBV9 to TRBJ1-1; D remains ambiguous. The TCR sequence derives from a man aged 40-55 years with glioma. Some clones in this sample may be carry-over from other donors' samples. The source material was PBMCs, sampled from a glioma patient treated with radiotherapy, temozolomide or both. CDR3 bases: TGTGCCAGCAGCGCCAGTATGATGGACACTGAAGCTTTCTTT. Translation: CASSASMMDTEAFF.